These 8 T cell receptor beta chains were all obtained from the same sample, sequenced in a study of cytomegalovirus exposure and HLA in healthy donors. In the PCR, 60 Vbeta and 13 Jbeta primers were used. Libraries were prepared by immunoSEQ multiplex PCR; TCRdb keeps only in-frame clonotypes and omits some of them. The sample contains 150,000 to 200,000 clones, about four fifths of which appear only once. The sequenced sample was PBMCs. The receptors originated from a woman in her 30s in good health and CMV-seropositive.

The rearrangement links TRBV27 to TRBJ2-2; perhaps TRBD1 as D (6 bases). V was shortened by 7 bases and J by 7 bases, with 16 bases between the two germline ends. The CDR3 totals 14 residues. Germline values: CDR1 MNHEY, CDR2 SMNVEV (reference sequence). CDR3 amino acids: CASTKQGRNGELFF. DNA of the CDR3: TGTGCCAGCACCAAACAGGGTCGGAACGGGGAGCTGTTTTTT.

The chain employs TRBV6-5 and TRBJ2-5; tentatively, D is TRBD1 (6 bases). V lost 6 bases to trimming and J lost 1 base, with 9 bases between them. CDR3 length: 13 amino acids. From germline, CDR1 is MNHEY and CDR2 SVGAGI. CDR3 in DNA: TGTGCCAGCAGGAGGGACATCCAAGAGACCCAGTACTTC. This gives the protein CASRRDIQETQYF.

CDR3: CASSPNLGGEAFF. In DNA, the CDR3 is TGTGCCAGCAGCCCCAACTTGGGGGGTGAAGCTTTCTTT. V usage is TRBV4-2 and J usage is TRBJ1-1; maybe TRBD1 (5 bases). This CDR3 is built from 13 residues. The germline CDR1 and CDR2 sequences are LGHNA and YNFKEQ. Trimming pared 4 bases from V and 7 bases from J, leaving 13 bases between.

The V call is TRBV19, the J call TRBJ1-5, with no clear D. Germline V gene data show CDR1 as LNHDA and CDR2 as SQIVND (reference sequence). There are 15 residues in the CDR3. Trimming removed 2 bases from V and 4 bases from J, with 12 bases in between. The CDR3 DNA reads as TGTGCCAGTAGTATAAGGGCAACGGGGAATCAGCCCCAGCATTTT. Translation gives CASSIRATGNQPQHF.

V and J are TRBV2 and TRBJ1-5; D call uncertain. The CDR3 contains 12 residues. V dropped 4 bases and J dropped 2 bases, with 3 bases sitting between them. CDR1 is SNHLY, CDR2 FYNNEI, per germline. CDR3 protein: CASSAGNQPQHF. Written as DNA, the CDR3 is TGTGCCAGCAGTGCGGGCAATCAGCCCCAGCATTTT.

The chain carries TRBV4-1 and TRBJ2-5, with D unresolved. Trimming removed 0 bases from V and 5 bases from J, with 13 bases in between. Germline V CDR1 and CDR2: MGHRA, YSYEKL. This CDR3 spans 15 amino acids. The DNA of the CDR3 is TGCGCCAGCAGCCAAGATTTTGCCAGGTGGGAGACCCAGTACTTC. Translation: CASSQDFARWETQYF.

This clone appeared a few times. The rearrangement links TRBV5-6 to TRBJ1-2; D uncertain. The CDR3 runs to 13 residues. V lost 0 bases, J lost 5 bases, and 8 bases lay in between. Germline assignment: CDR1 SGHDT and CDR2 YYEEEE. The CDR3 is CASSLGTGYGYTF. CDR3 in DNA: TGTGCCAGCAGCTTGGGGACGGGATATGGCTACACCTTC.

The gene calls are TRBV28 and TRBJ1-4, with TRBD1 as a possible D gene (5 bases). The germline CDR1 and CDR2 sequences are MDHEN and SYDVKM. CDR3 length equals 17 residues. The V end was cut by 5 bases, the J end by 7 bases, with 23 bases between. CDR3 coding DNA: TGTGCCAGCAGTCCTACCGTTTTATTGGGGCGGGGTGAAAAACTGTTTTTT. As protein: CASSPTVLLGRGEKLFF. The full variable domain, completed using reference TRBV28 and TRBJ1-4, is DVKVTQSSRYLVKRTGEKVFLECVQDMDHENMFWYRQDPGLGLRLIYFSYDVKMKEKGDIPEGYSVSREKKERFSLILESASTNQTSMYLCASSPTVLLGRGEKLFFGSGTQLSVL.